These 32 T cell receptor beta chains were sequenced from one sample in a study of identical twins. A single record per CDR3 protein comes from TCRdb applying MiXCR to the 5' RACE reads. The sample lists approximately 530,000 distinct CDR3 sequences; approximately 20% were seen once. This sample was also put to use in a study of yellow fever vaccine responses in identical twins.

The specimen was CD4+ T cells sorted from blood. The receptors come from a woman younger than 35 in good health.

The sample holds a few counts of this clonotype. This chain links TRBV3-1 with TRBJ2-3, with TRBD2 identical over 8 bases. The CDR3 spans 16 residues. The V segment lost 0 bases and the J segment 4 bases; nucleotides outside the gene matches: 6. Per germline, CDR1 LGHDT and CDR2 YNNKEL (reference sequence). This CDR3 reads CASSQEYGSGADTQYF. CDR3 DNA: TGTGCCAGCAGCCAAGAATACGGTAGCGGGGCAGATACGCAGTATTTT.

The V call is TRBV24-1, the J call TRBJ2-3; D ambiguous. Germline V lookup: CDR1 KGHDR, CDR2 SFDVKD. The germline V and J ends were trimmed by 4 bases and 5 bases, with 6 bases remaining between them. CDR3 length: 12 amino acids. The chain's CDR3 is CATSDRKDTQYF. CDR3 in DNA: TGTGCCACCAGTGACCGAAAAGATACGCAGTATTTT.

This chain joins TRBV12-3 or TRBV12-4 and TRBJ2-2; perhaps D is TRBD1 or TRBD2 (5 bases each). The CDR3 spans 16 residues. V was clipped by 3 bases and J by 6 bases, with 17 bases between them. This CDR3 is CASSLGTRRYAGELFF. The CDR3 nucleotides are TGTGCCAGCAGTTTGGGGACGCGGAGGTACGCCGGGGAGCTGTTTTTT.

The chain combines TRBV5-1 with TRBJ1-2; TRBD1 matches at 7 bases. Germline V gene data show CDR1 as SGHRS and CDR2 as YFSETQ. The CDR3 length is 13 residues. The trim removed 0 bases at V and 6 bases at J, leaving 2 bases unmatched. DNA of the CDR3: TGCGCCAGCAGCTTGGACAGGGGCCATGGCTACACCTTC. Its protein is CASSLDRGHGYTF.

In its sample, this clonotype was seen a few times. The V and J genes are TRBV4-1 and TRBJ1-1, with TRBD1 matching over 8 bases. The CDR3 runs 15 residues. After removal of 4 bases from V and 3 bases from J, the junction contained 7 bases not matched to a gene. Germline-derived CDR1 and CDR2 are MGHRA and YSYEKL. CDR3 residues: CASSLGAGGYTEAFF. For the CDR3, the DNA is TGCGCCAGCAGCCTCGGGGCAGGGGGCTACACTGAAGCTTTCTTT.

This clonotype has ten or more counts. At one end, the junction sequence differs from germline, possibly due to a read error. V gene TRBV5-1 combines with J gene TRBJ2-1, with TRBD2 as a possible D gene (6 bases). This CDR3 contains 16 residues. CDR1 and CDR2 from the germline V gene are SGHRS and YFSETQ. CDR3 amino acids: CASSLGLAGTYNEQFF. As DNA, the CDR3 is TGTGCCAGCAGCTTAGGGTTGGCGGGAACATACAATGAGCAGTTCTTC.

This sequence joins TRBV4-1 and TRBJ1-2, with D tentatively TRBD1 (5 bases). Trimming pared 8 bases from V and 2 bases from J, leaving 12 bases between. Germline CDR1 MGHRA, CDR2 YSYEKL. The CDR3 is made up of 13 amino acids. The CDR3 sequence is CASRGIGNYGYTF. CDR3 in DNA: TGCGCCAGCCGGGGCATTGGGAACTATGGCTACACCTTC.

This CDR3 is CASSQVLYQETQYF. The CDR3 DNA reads TGCGCCAGCAGCCAAGTTCTGTACCAAGAGACCCAGTACTTC. This chain connects TRBV4-1 to TRBJ2-5; D is undetermined. The CDR3 has 14 residues. Germline CDR1 reads MGHRA; CDR2 reads YSYEKL. V was trimmed by 1 base and J by 0 bases, leaving 6 bases between them.

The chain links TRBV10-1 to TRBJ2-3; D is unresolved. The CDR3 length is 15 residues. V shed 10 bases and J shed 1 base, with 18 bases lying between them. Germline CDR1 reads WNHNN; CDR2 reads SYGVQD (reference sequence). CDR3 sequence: CATNDVKSGTDTQYF. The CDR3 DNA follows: TGCGCCACCAACGACGTTAAGTCGGGCACAGATACGCAGTATTTT.

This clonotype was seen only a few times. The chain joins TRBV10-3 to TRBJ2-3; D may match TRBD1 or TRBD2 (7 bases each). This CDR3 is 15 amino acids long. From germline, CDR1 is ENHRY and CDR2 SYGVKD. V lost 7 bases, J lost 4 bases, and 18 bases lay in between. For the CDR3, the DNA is TGTGCCATCAACACAGGGGCGGGAGACGCAGATACGCAGTATTTT. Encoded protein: CAINTGAGDADTQYF.

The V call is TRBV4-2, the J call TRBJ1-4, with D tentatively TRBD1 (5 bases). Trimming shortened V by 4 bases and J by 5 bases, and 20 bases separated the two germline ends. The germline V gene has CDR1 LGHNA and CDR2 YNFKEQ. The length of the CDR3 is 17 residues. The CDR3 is CASSREDTGPYNEKLFF. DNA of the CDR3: TGTGCCAGCAGCCGAGAAGACACGGGGCCATACAATGAAAAACTGTTTTTT.

CDR3 DNA sequence: TGTGCCAGCAGTTACTTGGGGGCCCTCTACAATGAGCAGTTCTTC. Its protein product is CASSYLGALYNEQFF. The V call is TRBV6-5, the J call TRBJ2-1, with D perhaps matching TRBD1 (6 bases). Germline-derived CDR1 and CDR2 are MNHEY and SVGAGI. V lost 1 base and J 3 bases, leaving 10 bases between the germline ends. CDR3 length equals 15 residues.

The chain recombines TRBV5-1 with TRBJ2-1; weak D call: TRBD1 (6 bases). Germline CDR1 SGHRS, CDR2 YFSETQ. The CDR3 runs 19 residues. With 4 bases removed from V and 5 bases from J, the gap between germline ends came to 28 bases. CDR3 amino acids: CASSTPGHISLGAHNEQFF. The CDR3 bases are TGCGCCAGCAGCACACCGGGACACATAAGCTTAGGAGCCCACAATGAGCAGTTCTTC. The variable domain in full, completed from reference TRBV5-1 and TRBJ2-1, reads KAGVTQTPRYLIKTRGQQVTLSCSPISGHRSVSWYQQTPGQGLQFLFEYFSETQRNKGNFPGRFSGRQFSNSRSEMNVSTLELGDSALYLCASSTPGHISLGAHNEQFFGPGTRLTVL.

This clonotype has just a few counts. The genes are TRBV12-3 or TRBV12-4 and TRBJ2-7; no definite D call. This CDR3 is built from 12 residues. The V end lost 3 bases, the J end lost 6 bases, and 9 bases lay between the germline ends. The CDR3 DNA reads TGTGCCAGCAGTTTGGTAGCTAGCGAGCAGTACTTC. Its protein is CASSLVASEQYF.

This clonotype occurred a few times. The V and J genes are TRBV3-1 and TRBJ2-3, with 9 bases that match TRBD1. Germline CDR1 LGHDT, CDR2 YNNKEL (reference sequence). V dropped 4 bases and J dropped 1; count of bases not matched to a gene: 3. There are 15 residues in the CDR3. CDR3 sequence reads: CASSRRDRGTDTQYF. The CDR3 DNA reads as TGTGCCAGCAGCCGACGGGACAGGGGCACAGATACGCAGTATTTT.

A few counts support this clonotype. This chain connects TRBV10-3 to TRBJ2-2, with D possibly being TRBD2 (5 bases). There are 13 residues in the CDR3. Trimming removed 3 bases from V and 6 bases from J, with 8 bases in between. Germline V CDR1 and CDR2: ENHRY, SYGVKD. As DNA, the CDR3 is TGTGCCATCAGTGAAGGAGGCCCCGGGGAGCTGTTTTTT. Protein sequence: CAISEGGPGELFF.

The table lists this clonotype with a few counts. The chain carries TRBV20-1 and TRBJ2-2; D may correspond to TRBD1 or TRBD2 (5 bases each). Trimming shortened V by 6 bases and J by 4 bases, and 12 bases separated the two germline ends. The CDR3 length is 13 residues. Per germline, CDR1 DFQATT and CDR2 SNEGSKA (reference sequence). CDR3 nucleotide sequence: TGCAGTGCCTACACGGGGCGCACCGGGGAGCTGTTTTTT. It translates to CSAYTGRTGELFF.

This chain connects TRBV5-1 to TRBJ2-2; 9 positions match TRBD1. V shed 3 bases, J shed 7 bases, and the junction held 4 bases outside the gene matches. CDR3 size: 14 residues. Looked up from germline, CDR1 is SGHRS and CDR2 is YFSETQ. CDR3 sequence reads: CASSYRTGVGELFF. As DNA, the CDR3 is TGCGCCAGCAGCTACCGGACAGGGGTCGGGGAGCTGTTTTTT.

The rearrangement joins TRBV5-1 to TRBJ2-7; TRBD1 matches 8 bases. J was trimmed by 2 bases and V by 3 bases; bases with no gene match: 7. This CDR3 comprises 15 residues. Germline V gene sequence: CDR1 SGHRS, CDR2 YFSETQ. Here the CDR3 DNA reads TGCGCCAGCAGCTCCAGACAGGGGAACGCCTACGAGCAGTACTTC. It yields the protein CASSSRQGNAYEQYF.

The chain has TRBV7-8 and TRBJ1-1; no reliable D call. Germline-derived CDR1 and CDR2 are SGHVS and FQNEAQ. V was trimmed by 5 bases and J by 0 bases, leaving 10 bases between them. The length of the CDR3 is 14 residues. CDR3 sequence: CASSTTRMNTEAFF. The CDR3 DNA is TGTGCCAGCAGCACGACACGGATGAACACTGAAGCTTTCTTT.

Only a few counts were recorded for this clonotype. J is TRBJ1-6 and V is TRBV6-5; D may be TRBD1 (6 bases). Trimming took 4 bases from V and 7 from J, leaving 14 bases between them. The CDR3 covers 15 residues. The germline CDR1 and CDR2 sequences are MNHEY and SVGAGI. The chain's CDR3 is CASSSVRDTNSPLHF. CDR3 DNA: TGTGCCAGCAGTTCAGTCCGGGACACAAATTCACCCCTCCACTTT.

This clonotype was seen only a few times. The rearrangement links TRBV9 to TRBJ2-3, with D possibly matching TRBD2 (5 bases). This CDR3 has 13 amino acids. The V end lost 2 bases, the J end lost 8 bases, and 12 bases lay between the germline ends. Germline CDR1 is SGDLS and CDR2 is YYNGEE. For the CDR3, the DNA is TGTGCCAGCAGCGTGGATGATGGAGGTACGCAGTATTTT. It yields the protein CASSVDDGGTQYF.

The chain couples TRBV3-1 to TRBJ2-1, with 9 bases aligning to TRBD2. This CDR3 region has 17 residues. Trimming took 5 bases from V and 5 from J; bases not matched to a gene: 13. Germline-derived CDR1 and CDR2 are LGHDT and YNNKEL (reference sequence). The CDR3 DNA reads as TGTGCCAGCAGCAAAGGCGGACTAGCGCAACCAAACAATGAGCAGTTCTTC. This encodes CASSKGGLAQPNNEQFF.

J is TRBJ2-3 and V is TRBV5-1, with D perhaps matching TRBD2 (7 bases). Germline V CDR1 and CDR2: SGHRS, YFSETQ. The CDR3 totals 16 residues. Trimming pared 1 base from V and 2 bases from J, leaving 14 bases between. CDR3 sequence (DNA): TGCGCCAGCAGCTTGTCCCAAGGGGGGGCCACAGATACGCAGTATTTT. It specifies CASSLSQGGATDTQYF.

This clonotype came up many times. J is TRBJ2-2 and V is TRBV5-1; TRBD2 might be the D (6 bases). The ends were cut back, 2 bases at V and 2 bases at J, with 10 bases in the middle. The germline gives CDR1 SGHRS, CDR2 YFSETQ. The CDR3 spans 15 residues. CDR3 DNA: TGCGCCAGCAGCTTAGGGACTCTAAACACCGGGGAGCTGTTTTTT. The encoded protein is CASSLGTLNTGELFF. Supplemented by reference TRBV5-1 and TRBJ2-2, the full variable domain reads KAGVTQTPRYLIKTRGQQVTLSCSPISGHRSVSWYQQTPGQGLQFLFEYFSETQRNKGNFPGRFSGRQFSNSRSEMNVSTLELGDSALYLCASSLGTLNTGELFFGEGSRLTVL.

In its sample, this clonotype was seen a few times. The DNA for the CDR3 is TGCAGTGCTAGAGTAGAACGCTATGAGCAGTTCTTC. This gives the protein CSARVERYEQFF. The chain links TRBV20-1 to TRBJ2-1; no reliable D call. Germline-derived CDR1 and CDR2 are DFQATT and SNEGSKA (reference sequence). The CDR3 is made up of 12 amino acids. V lost 1 base to trimming and J lost 8 bases, with 9 bases between them.

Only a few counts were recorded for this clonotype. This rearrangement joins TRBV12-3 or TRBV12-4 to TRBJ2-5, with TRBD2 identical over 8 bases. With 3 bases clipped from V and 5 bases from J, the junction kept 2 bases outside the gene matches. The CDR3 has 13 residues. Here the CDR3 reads CASSFIAGETQYF. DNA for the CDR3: TGTGCCAGCAGTTTCATAGCGGGGGAGACCCAGTACTTC.

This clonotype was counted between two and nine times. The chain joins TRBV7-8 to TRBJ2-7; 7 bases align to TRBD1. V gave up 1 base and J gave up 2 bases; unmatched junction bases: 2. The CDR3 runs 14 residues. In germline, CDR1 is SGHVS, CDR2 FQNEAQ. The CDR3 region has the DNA TGTGCCAGCAGCTTAGAGGGACAGACCTACGAGCAGTACTTC. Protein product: CASSLEGQTYEQYF.

CDR3: CASSAYAWGLAGGANEQFF. The CDR3 region has the DNA TGTGCCAGCAGTGCATACGCCTGGGGACTAGCGGGGGGTGCCAATGAGCAGTTCTTC. The rearrangement links TRBV6-1 to TRBJ2-1; 15 positions agree with TRBD2. The CDR3 loop spans 19 amino acids. CDR1 is MNHNS and CDR2 is SASEGT in the germline V gene. The junction had 13 bases not matched to a gene; V was cut back by 4 bases and J by 6 bases.

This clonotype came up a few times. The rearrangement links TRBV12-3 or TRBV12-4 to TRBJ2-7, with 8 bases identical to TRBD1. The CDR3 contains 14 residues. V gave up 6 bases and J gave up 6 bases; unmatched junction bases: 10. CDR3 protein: CASSLGQGWAEQYV. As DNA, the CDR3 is TGTGCCAGCAGCCTAGGACAGGGCTGGGCCGAGCAGTACGTC.

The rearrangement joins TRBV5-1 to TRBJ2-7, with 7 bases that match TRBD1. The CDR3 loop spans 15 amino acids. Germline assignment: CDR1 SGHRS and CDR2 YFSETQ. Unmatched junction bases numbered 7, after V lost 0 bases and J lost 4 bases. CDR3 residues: CASSLASDRFYEQYF. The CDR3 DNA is TGCGCCAGCAGCTTGGCCTCGGACAGGTTTTACGAGCAGTACTTC.

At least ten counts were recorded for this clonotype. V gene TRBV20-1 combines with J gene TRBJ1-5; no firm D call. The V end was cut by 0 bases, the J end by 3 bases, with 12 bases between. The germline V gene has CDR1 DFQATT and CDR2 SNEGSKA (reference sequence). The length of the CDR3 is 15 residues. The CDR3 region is CSAREGGQPNQPQHF. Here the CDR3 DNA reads TGCAGTGCTAGAGAAGGAGGGCAGCCCAATCAGCCCCAGCATTTT.